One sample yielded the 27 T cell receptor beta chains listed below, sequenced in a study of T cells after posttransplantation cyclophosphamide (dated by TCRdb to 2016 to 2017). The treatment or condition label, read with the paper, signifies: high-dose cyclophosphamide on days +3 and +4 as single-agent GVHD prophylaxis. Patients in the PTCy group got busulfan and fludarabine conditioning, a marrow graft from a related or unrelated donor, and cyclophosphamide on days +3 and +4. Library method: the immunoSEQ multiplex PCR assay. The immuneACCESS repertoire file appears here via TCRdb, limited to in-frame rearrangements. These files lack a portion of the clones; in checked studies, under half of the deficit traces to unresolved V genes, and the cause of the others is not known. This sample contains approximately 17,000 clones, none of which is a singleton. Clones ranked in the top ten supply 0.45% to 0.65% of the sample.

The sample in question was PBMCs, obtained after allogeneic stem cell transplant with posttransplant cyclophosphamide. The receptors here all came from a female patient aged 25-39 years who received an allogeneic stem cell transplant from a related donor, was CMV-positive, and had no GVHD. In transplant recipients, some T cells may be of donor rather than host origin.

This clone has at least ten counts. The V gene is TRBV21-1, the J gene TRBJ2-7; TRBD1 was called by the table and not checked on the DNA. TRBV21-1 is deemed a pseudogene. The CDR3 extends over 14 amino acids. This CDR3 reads CAQLCYRGWYEQYF. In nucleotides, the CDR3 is TGTGCTCAGTTATGCTACAGGGGATGGTACGAGCAGTACTTC.

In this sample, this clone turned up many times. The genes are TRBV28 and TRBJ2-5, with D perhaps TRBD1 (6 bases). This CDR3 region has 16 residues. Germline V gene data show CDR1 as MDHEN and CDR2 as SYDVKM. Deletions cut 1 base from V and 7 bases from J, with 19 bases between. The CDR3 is CASSLSEAAPRGTQYF. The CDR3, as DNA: TGTGCCAGCAGTTTATCCGAGGCGGCTCCCAGGGGGACCCAGTACTTC.

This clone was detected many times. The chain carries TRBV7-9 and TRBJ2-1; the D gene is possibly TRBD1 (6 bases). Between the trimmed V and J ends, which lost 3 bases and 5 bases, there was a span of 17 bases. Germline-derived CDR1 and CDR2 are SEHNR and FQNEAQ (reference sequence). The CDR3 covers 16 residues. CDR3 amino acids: CASSLKGELKHNEQFF. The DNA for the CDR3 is TGTGCCAGCAGCTTGAAGGGGGAGCTTAAACACAATGAGCAGTTCTTC.

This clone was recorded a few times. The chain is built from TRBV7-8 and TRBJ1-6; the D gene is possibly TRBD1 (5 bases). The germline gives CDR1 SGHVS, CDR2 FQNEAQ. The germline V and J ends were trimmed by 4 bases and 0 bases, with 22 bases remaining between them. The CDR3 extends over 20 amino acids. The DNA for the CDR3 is TGTGCCAGCAGCTCCCTAGGGAGTGGTGGGGGGAGCTCCTATAATTCACCCCTCCACTTT. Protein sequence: CASSSLGSGGGSSYNSPLHF.

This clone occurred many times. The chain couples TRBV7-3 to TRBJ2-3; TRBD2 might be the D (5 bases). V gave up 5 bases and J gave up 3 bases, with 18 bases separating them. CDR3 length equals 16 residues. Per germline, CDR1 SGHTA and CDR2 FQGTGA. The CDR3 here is CASSQEGFKATDTQYF. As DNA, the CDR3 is TGTGCCAGCAGCCAAGAGGGTTTCAAGGCTACAGATACGCAGTATTTT. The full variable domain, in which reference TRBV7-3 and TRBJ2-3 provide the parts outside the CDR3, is GAGVSQTPSNKVTEKGKYVELRCDPISGHTALYWYRQSLGQGPEFLIYFQGTGAADDSGLPNDRFFAVRPEGSVSTLKIQRTERGDSAVYLCASSQEGFKATDTQYFGPGTRLTVL.

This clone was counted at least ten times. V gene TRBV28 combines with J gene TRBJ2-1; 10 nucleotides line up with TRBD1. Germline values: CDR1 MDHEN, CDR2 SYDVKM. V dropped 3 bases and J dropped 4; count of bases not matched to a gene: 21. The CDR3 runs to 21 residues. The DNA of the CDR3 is TGTGCCAGCAGTTTTCTGGTTTCTACGCCCGGACAGGGGGGCGCATACAATGAGCAGTTCTTC. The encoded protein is CASSFLVSTPGQGGAYNEQFF.

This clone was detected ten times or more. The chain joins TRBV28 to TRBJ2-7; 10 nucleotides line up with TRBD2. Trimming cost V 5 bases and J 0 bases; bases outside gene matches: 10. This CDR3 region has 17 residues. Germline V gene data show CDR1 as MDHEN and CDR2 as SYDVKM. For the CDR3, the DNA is TGTGCCAGCAGTCCCCCGGGACTAGCGTTCTACTCCTACGAGCAGTACTTC. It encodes CASSPPGLAFYSYEQYF.

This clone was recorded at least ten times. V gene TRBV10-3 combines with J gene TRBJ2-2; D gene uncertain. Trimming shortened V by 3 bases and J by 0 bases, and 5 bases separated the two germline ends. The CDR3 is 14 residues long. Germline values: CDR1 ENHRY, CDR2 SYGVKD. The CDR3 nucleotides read TGTGCCATCAGTGATCCGGCGAACACCGGGGAGCTGTTTTTT. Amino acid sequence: CAISDPANTGELFF.

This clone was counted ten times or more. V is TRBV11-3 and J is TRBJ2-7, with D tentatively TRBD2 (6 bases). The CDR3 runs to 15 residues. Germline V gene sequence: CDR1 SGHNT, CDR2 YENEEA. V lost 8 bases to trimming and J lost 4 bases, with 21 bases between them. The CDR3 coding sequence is TGTGCCAGCCCCAACCCCGCGGGACTGACTTACGAGCAGTACTTC. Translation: CASPNPAGLTYEQYF.

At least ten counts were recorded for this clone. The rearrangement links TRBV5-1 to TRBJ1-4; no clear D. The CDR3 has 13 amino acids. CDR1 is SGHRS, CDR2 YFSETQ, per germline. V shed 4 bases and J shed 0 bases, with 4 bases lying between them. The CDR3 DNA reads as TGCGCCAGCAGCCCCTCAACTAATGAAAAACTGTTTTTT. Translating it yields CASSPSTNEKLFF.

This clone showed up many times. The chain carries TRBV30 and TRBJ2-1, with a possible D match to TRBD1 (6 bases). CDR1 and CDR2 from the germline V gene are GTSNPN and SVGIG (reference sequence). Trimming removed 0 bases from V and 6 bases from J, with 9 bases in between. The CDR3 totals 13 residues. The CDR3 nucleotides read TGTGCCTGGAGTGTTAGCAGGGGCAATGAGCAGTTCTTC. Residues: CAWSVSRGNEQFF.

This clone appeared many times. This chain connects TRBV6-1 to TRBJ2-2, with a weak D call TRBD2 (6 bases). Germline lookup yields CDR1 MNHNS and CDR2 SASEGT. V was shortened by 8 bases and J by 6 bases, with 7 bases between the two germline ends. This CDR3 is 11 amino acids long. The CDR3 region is CASRGSGELFF. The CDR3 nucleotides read TGTGCCAGCCGGGGGTCCGGGGAGCTGTTTTTT.

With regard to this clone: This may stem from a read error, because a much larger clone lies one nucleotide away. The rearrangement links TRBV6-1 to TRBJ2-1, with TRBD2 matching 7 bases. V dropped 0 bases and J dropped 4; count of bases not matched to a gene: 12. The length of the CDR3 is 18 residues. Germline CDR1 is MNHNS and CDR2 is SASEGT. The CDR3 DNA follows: TGTGCCAGCAGTGAAGCTCGTTACGGGGCTAGCGGTTACAATGAGCAGTTCTTC. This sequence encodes CASSEARYGASGYNEQFF.

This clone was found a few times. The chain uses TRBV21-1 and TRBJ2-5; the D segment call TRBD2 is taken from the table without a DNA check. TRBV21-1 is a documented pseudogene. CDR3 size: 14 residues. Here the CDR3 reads CASSKAGLGLEQYF. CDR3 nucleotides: TGTGCCAGCAGCAAAGCAGGGCTCGGACTGGAGCAGTACTTC.

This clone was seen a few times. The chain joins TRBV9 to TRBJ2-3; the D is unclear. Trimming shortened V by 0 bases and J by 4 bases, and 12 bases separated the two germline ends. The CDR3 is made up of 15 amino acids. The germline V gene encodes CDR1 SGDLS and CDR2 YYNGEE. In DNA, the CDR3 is TGTGCCAGCAGCGTAGACAACCCGAGGTCAGATACGCAGTATTTT. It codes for CASSVDNPRSDTQYF.

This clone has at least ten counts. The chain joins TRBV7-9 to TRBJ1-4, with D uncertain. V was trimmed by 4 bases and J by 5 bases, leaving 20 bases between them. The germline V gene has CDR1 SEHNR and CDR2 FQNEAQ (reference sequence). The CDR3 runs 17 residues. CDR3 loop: CASSSTLRGVPNEKLFF. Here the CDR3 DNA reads TGTGCCAGCAGCTCAACCCTGCGTGGAGTGCCGAATGAAAAACTGTTTTTT.

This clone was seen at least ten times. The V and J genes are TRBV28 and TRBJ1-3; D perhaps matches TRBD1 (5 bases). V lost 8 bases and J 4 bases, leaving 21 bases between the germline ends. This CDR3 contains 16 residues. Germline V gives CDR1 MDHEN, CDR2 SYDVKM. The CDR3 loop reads CASLPGGSAYGNTIYF. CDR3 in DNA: TGTGCCAGCCTCCCCGGGGGGTCGGCGTACGGAAACACCATATATTTT.

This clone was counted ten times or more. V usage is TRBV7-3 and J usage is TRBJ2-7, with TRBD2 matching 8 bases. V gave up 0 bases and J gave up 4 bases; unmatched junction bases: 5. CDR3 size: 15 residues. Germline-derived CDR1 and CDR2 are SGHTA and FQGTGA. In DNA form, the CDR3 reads TGTGCCAGCAGCTTAACAGGGCTAGCGGGTTACGAGCAGTACTTC. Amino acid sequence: CASSLTGLAGYEQYF.

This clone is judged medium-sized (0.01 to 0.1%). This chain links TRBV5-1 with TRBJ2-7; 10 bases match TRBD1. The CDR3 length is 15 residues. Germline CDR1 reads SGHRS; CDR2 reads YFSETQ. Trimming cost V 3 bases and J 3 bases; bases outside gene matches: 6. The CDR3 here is CASSWGTGESYEQYF. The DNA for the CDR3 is TGCGCCAGCAGCTGGGGGACAGGGGAAAGCTACGAGCAGTACTTC.

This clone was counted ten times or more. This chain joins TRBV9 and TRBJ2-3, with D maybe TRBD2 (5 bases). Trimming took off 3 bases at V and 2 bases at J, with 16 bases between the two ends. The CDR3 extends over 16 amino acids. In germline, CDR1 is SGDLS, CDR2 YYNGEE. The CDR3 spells CASSGRGSWDTDTQYF. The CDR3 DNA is TGTGCCAGCAGCGGCCGTGGGAGTTGGGACACAGATACGCAGTATTTT.

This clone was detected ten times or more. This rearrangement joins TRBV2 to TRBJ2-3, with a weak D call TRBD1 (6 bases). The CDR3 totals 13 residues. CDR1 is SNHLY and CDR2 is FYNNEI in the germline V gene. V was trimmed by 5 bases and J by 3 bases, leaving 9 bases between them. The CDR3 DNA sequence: TGTGCCAGCAGTTTTACAGGGACAGATACGCAGTATTTT. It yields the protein CASSFTGTDTQYF. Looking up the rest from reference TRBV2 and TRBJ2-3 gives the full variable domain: EPEVTQTPSHQVTQMGQEVILRCVPISNHLYFYWYRQILGQKVEFLVSFYNNEISEKSEIFDDQFSVERPDGSNFTLKIRSTKLEDSAMYFCASSFTGTDTQYFGPGTRLTVL.

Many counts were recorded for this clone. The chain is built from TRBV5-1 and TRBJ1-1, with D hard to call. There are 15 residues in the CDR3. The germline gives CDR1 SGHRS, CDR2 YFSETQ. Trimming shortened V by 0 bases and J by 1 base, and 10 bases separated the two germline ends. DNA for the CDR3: TGCGCCAGCAGCTTGGTCGGTACGGGGAACACTGAAGCTTTCTTT. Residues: CASSLVGTGNTEAFF. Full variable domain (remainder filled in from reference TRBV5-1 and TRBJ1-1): KAGVTQTPRYLIKTRGQQVTLSCSPISGHRSVSWYQQTPGQGLQFLFEYFSETQRNKGNFPGRFSGRQFSNSRSEMNVSTLELGDSALYLCASSLVGTGNTEAFFGQGTRLTVV.

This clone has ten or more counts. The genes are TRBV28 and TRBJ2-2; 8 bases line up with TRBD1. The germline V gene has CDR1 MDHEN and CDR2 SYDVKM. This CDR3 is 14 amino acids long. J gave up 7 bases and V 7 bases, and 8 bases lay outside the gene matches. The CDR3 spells CASKRTGSNGELFF. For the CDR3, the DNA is TGTGCCAGCAAGAGGACAGGGTCTAACGGGGAGCTGTTTTTT. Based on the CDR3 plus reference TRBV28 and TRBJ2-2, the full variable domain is DVKVTQSSRYLVKRTGEKVFLECVQDMDHENMFWYRQDPGLGLRLIYFSYDVKMKEKGDIPEGYSVSREKKERFSLILESASTNQTSMYLCASKRTGSNGELFFGEGSRLTVL.

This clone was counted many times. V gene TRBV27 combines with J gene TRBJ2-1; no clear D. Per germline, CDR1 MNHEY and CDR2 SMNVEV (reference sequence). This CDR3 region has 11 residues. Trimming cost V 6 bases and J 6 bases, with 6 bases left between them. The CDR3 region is CASRPLNEQFF. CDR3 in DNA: TGTGCCAGCAGGCCACTCAATGAGCAGTTCTTC.

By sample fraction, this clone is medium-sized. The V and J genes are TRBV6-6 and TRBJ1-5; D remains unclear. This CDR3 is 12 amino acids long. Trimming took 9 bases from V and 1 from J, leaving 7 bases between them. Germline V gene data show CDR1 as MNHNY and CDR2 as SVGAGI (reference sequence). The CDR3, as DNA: TGTGCCAGAACTCACAGCAATCAGCCCCAGCATTTT. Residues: CARTHSNQPQHF.

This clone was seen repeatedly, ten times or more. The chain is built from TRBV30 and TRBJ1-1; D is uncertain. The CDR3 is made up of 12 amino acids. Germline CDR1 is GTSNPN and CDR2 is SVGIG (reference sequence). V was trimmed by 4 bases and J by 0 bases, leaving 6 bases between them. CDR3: CAWTAMNTEAFF. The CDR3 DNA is TGTGCCTGGACTGCTATGAACACTGAAGCTTTCTTT.

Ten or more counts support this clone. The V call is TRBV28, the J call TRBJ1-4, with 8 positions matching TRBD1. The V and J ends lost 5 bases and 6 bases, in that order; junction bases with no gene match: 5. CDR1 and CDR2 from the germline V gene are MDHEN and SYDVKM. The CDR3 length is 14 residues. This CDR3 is CASSPGGADEKLFF. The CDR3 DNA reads TGTGCCAGCAGTCCAGGGGGCGCGGATGAAAAACTGTTTTTT. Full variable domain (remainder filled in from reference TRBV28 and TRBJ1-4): DVKVTQSSRYLVKRTGEKVFLECVQDMDHENMFWYRQDPGLGLRLIYFSYDVKMKEKGDIPEGYSVSREKKERFSLILESASTNQTSMYLCASSPGGADEKLFFGSGTQLSVL.